This TCR beta chain was recorded in a study of radiation and T cells in renal cell carcinoma. Study information: Nephrectomy followed 15 Gy stereotactic body radiation by 4 weeks. General study findings and limits: Pretreatment tumor biopsies were lacking, so baseline clonotypes are unknown. From baseline, blood top tumor clonotypes peaked at 2 weeks post-radiation.

Specified time point: baseline pretreatment blood. Treatment specified: 15 Gy SBRT to primary tumor, nephrectomy 4 weeks later. Blood was sampled at baseline, 2 weeks and 4 weeks after SBRT. Clones were sequenced by immunoSEQ multiplex PCR, and TCRdb holds only the in-frame ones, with some missing. The repertoire holds about 130,000 clones, 82% seen once, with around 2.8% in the top ten. As concerns this clone: Its antigen is still unknown.

V shed 4 bases, J shed 0 bases, and the junction held 7 bases outside the gene matches. The V gene's germline CDR1 is SGHRS and CDR2 YFSETQ. This CDR3 spans 15 amino acids. The source of this sequence is a woman aged 60 to 75 with renal cell carcinoma. Material: blood, obtained from a patient whose treatment included radiotherapy and nephrectomy. The rearrangement uses TRBV5-1 and TRBJ2-7; TRBD1 matches 7 bases. DNA of the CDR3: TGCGCCAGCAGCGAGGGACAGAGGAGCTCCTACGAGCAGTACTTC. This sequence encodes CASSEGQRSSYEQYF.